The next 8 T cell receptor beta chains were all read from a single sample in a study of blood T cell repertoires in COVID-19. Method: immunoSEQ multiplex PCR; TCRdb's copy keeps in-frame clones and lacks some. The sample has 650,000 to 800,000 clones, 75% to 90% seen once; the top ten hold approximately 0.3%. Sequencing was done on a sample of peripheral blood. These receptors all stem from a woman younger than 35 with acute or convalescent COVID-19.

This chain connects TRBV7-3 to TRBJ2-1, with 11 nucleotides matching TRBD2. The CDR3 has 13 residues. J gave up 9 bases and V 3 bases, and 1 base lay outside the gene matches. The V gene's germline CDR1 is SGHTA and CDR2 FQGTGA. The CDR3 sequence: CASSFTSGGEQFF. CDR3 sequence (DNA): TGTGCCAGCAGCTTTACTAGCGGGGGTGAGCAGTTCTTC.

DNA for the CDR3: TGTGCCAGCAGCCGTGCGACAGGTTTCGGAAACACCATATATTTT. Its translation is CASSRATGFGNTIYF. The chain uses TRBV7-9 and TRBJ1-3; a weak D match, TRBD1 (6 bases). CDR3 length: 15 amino acids. The germline V gene has CDR1 SEHNR and CDR2 FQNEAQ (reference sequence). The V end lost 5 bases, the J end lost 4 bases, and 15 bases lay between the germline ends.

The rearrangement links TRBV18 to TRBJ1-1, with 7 bases lining up with TRBD1. Trimming at V came to 3 bases and at J to 8 bases, leaving 12 bases not matched to a gene. Germline CDR1 KGHSH, CDR2 LQKENI. CDR3 size: 15 residues. CDR3 DNA: TGTGCCAGCTCACCCTTACGACAGGGAGTAGGAGAAGCTTTCTTT. Its translation: CASSPLRQGVGEAFF. The variable domain in full, completed from reference TRBV18 and TRBJ1-1, reads NAGVMQNPRHLVRRRGQEARLRCSPMKGHSHVYWYRQLPEEGLKFMVYLQKENIIDESGMPKERFSAEFPKEGPSILRIQQVVRGDSAAYFCASSPLRQGVGEAFFGQGTRLTVV.

V gene TRBV30 combines with J gene TRBJ1-1, with D uncertain. V was cut by 4 bases and J by 0 bases, with 15 bases left in between. Germline lookup yields CDR1 GTSNPN and CDR2 SVGIG (reference sequence). The CDR3 spans 15 residues. The DNA of the CDR3 is TGTGCCTGGAATTCGGCGGCTCGGGTGAACACTGAAGCTTTCTTT. This gives the protein CAWNSAARVNTEAFF.

The CDR3 sequence is CASSEVGVTNTEAFF. The CDR3 DNA sequence: TGTGCCAGCAGTGAAGTAGGAGTTACGAACACTGAAGCTTTCTTT. The chain joins TRBV6-1 to TRBJ1-1; D remains ambiguous. The CDR3 runs to 15 residues. Germline V CDR1 and CDR2: MNHNS, SASEGT. The V end was cut by 1 base, the J end by 1 base, with 10 bases between.

The chain is built from TRBV4-3 and TRBJ1-2; D perhaps matches TRBD1 (5 bases). Trimming took off 6 bases at V and 4 bases at J, with 12 bases between the two ends. Per the germline V gene, CDR1 is LGHNA and CDR2 is YSLEER. The CDR3 totals 13 residues. The DNA for the CDR3 is TGCGCCAGCAGTCGGGGGACTTTCTATGGCTACACCTTC. Its protein is CASSRGTFYGYTF.

This chain joins TRBV11-2 and TRBJ1-1; TRBD1 might be the D (5 bases). The CDR3 sequence is 16 residues long. CDR1 SGHAT and CDR2 FQNNGV come from the germline V gene. The ends were cut back, 0 bases at V and 3 bases at J, with 14 bases in the middle. Here the CDR3 reads CASSLDRGGEDTEAFF. The CDR3 DNA is TGTGCCAGCAGCTTAGATCGGGGAGGGGAGGACACTGAAGCTTTCTTT.

DNA of the CDR3: TGTGCCAGCAGGCAAGGGACAGGGGGATTTAATTCACCCCTCCACTTT. It codes for CASRQGTGGFNSPLHF. The V gene is TRBV11-2, the J gene TRBJ1-6; TRBD1 matches at 11 bases. The J segment lost 6 bases and the V segment lost 6 bases, leaving 7 bases of the junction unmatched. The CDR3 consists of 16 residues. Germline assignment: CDR1 SGHAT and CDR2 FQNNGV. Drawing the rest from reference TRBV11-2 and TRBJ1-6, the complete variable domain is EAGVAQSPRYKIIEKRQSVAFWCNPISGHATLYWYQQILGQGPKLLIQFQNNGVVDDSQLPKDRFSAERLKGVDSTLKIQPAKLEDSAVYLCASRQGTGGFNSPLHFGNGTRLTVT.